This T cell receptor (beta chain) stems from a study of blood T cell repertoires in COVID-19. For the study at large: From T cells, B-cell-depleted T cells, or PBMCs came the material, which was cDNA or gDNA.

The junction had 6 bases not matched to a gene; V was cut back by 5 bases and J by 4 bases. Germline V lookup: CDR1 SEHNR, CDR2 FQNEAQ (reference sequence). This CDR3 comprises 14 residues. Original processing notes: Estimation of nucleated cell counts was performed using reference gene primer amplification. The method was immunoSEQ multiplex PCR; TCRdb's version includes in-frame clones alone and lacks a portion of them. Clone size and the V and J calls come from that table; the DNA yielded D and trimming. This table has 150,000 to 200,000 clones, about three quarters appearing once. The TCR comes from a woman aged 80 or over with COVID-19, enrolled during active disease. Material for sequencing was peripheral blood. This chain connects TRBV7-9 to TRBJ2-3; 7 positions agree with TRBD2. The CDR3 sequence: CASSRGLDADTQYF. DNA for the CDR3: TGTGCCAGCAGCCGCGGACTAGACGCAGATACGCAGTATTTT. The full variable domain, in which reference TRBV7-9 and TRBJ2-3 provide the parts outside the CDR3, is DTGVSQNPRHKITKRGQNVTFRCDPISEHNRLYWYRQTLGQGPEFLTYFQNEAQLEKSRLLSDRFSAERPKGSFSTLEIQRTEQGDSAMYLCASSRGLDADTQYFGPGTRLTVL.